Listed below are T cell receptor beta chains from one sample, sequenced in a study of Graves' ophthalmopathy and Graves' hyperthyroidism. TCRdb reprocessed the multiplex PCR reads via MiXCR and lists one record per CDR3 protein. Seen here are about 1.1 million distinct CDR3 sequences, 35% to 40% observed once, and the top ten hold 11%. The specimen was peripheral blood or thyroid tissue (not recorded which). The source of these receptors is an adult man with Graves' hyperthyroidism. The CDR3 runs from the conserved cysteine through the conserved F or W. The D gene is left open where the match is weak. Not every row has a clone size; where given, it reads once, few, many or a size class.

>TRBJ1-1|.|TRBD1|TRBV6-5
TGTGCCAGCAGTTACACGGACAGGCCAAACACTGAAGCTTTCTTT
CASSYTDRPNTEAFF
>TRBJ1-2|many|TRBD1|TRBV9
TGTGCCAGCAGCCGACAGGGTCCTGGAGGCTACACCTTC
CASSRQGPGGYTF
>TRBJ2-7|many|TRBD2|TRBV7-8
TGTGCCAGCAGCCTCCGACTAGCGGGGGGCTACGAGCAGTACTTC
CASSLRLAGGYEQYF
>TRBJ2-5|many|.|TRBV10-3
TGTGCCATCAGTGAGTCCGAGGGCGAGACCCAGTACTTC
CAISESEGETQYF
>TRBJ1-6|few|.|TRBV20-1
TGCAGTGCGACAACAGGGAGTAATTCACCCCTCCACTTT
CSATTGSNSPLHF
>TRBJ1-3|many|.|TRBV9
TGTGCCAGCAGCGAACAGGGTTTCTCTGGAAACACCATATATTTT
CASSEQGFSGNTIYF
>TRBJ1-1|.|TRBD1|TRBV5-1
TGCGCCAGCAGCGCTACGCCGGGACAGACTGAAGCTTTCTTT
CASSATPGQTEAFF
>TRBJ2-2|.|.|TRBV10-3
TGCGCCATCAGTGAAGTTGTAGTGGACAGCTACATCGGGGAGCCGTTTTTT
CAISEVVVDSYIGEPFF
>TRBJ1-6|few|.|TRBV6-5
TGTGCCAGCAGTTACTCTGGGGCCGATAATTCACCCCTCCACTTT
CASSYSGADNSPLHF
>TRBJ2-3|.|TRBD1|TRBV5-1
TGCACCAGCAGCTTGGGGACAGCTAGCACAGATACGCAGTATTTT
CTSSLGTASTDTQYF
>TRBJ2-5|many|.|TRBV6-5
TGTGCCAGCAGTTACTCTGCGGCAGGCGTTCAAGAGACCCAGTACTTC
CASSYSAAGVQETQYF
>TRBJ1-5|.|TRBD1|TRBV10-2
TGTGCCAGCAGTGCCTACAGGGGTTCGAGCAATCAGCCCCAGCATTTT
CASSAYRGSSNQPQHF
>TRBJ2-7|many|.|TRBV29-1
TGCAGCGCCCTGACAAGGGATGCCTACGAGCAGTACTTC
CSALTRDAYEQYF
>TRBJ2-2|many|.|TRBV4-1
TGCGCCAGCAGCCAAGGCGGCTGGGAGCTGTTTTTT
CASSQGGWELFF
>TRBJ2-2|few|.|TRBV9
TGTGCCAGCAGCGTAGCGTCTGGGTTGAACACCGGGGAGCTGTTTTTT
CASSVASGLNTGELFF
>TRBJ2-7|many|.|TRBV6-6
TGTGCCATCCAGGGGTCGAGCTCCTACGAGCAGTACTTC
CAIQGSSSYEQYF
>TRBJ1-1|many|.|TRBV6-5
TGTGCCAGCAGCCGAGGGGCTAACACTGAAGCTTTCTTT
CASSRGANTEAFF
>TRBJ1-6|many|.|TRBV25-1
TGTGCCAGCAGTGATAGTAGGGAACTCCACTATAATTCACCCCTCCACTTT
CASSDSRELHYNSPLHF
>TRBJ2-7|.|TRBD2|TRBV25-1
TGCGCCAGCCGAGGACAACTAGCGGGAGGGCTAGACGAGCAGTACTTC
CASRGQLAGGLDEQYF
>TRBJ1-2|.|.|TRBV11-1
.
CASSFYICSGRKGVYGYTF
>TRBJ2-3|.|.|TRBV7-9
TGTGCCAGCAGCCTCGGGGACCGGGGCAGCACAGATACGCAGTATTTT
CASSLGDRGSTDTQYF
>TRBJ1-6|.|TRBD1|TRBV10-3
TGTGCCATCACCCGAACAGGGGTCGGGTCACCCCTCCACTTT
CAITRTGVGSPLHF